This TCR beta chain stems from a study of shared clonotypes between healthy human individuals. This clone occurred once. At the DNA level, this CDR3 is encoded by other sequences in the same sample as well. Execution of the assay was at deep level. Sorted-subset replicate PCR reactions contained about 200 ng DNA, corresponding to approximately 30,000 T cell genomes. Sequenced by immunoSEQ multiplex PCR; TCRdb stores in-frame clones only, minus some. The sample consists of over 1.5 million clones, around 98% of them appearing once. The CDR3 has 14 residues. Between the trimmed V and J ends, which lost 0 bases and 2 bases, there was a span of 7 bases. Germline values: CDR1 SGHDT, CDR2 YYEEEE. Those who donated were healthy HIV-negative adults, with no recent acute infections or vaccinations reported.

The receptor comes from a man in his thirties or forties in good health. The rearrangement joins TRBV5-6 to TRBJ2-3; D possibly corresponds to TRBD2 (5 bases). Sequencing used naive CD4+ T cells sorted from blood. This sample's subset: CD45RA+ positively selected. Written as DNA, the CDR3 is TGTGCCAGCAGCTTGGGACTATCCACAGATACGCAGTATTTT. Its protein product is CASSLGLSTDTQYF.